These 10 T cell receptor beta chains were all obtained from the same sample, sequenced in a study of control samples from healthy donors and cancer patients. Measured with immunoSEQ multiplex PCR; TCRdb has only the in-frame clones, and not every one. Found here are 150,000 or so clones, around 95% of them singletons; the top ten hold about 5.6%. Material: blood. The receptor set was obtained from a man in his forties in good health.

The V call is TRBV18, the J call TRBJ2-1; TRBD2 is a possible D gene (5 bases). This CDR3 is built from 15 residues. V lost 6 bases and J lost 5, with 17 bases in between. CDR1 KGHSH and CDR2 LQKENI come from the germline V gene. The CDR3, as DNA: TGTGCCAGCTCTTCGTACAATCAGAGGGACAATGAGCAGTTCTTC. Protein: CASSSYNQRDNEQFF. The whole variable domain, filled in from reference TRBV18 and TRBJ2-1, reads NAGVMQNPRHLVRRRGQEARLRCSPMKGHSHVYWYRQLPEEGLKFMVYLQKENIIDESGMPKERFSAEFPKEGPSILRIQQVVRGDSAAYFCASSSYNQRDNEQFFGPGTRLTVL.

The J gene is TRBJ2-7, the V gene TRBV2, with D possibly matching TRBD2 (6 bases). This CDR3 contains 12 residues. Germline-derived CDR1 and CDR2 are SNHLY and FYNNEI. V lost 8 bases and J 0 bases, leaving 8 bases between the germline ends. The CDR3 sequence is CASRGASYEQYF. CDR3 DNA: TGTGCCAGCCGCGGGGCCTCCTACGAGCAGTACTTC.

This chain uses TRBV6-5 with TRBJ2-7; D is uncertain. V was trimmed by 2 bases and J by 4 bases, leaving 9 bases between them. Germline V gene lookup returns CDR1 MNHEY and CDR2 SVGAGI. The CDR3 totals 13 residues. The CDR3 is CASSYVEGYEQYF. The CDR3 region has the DNA TGTGCCAGCAGTTACGTGGAAGGTTACGAGCAGTACTTC.

The chain couples TRBV7-2 to TRBJ1-5; 7 bases are shared with TRBD1. The CDR3 length is 14 residues. Unmatched junction bases numbered 5, after V lost 5 bases and J lost 4 bases. Germline V CDR1 and CDR2: SGHTA, FQGNSA. The DNA for the CDR3 is TGTGCCAGCAGCGTCCAGGGGGGGAATCAGCCCCAGCATTTT. Its translation is CASSVQGGNQPQHF.

This chain links TRBV2 with TRBJ1-1; no clear D. The CDR3 has 13 amino acids. Germline V CDR1 and CDR2: SNHLY, FYNNEI. Trimming took 3 bases from V and 2 from J, leaving 7 bases between them. CDR3: CASSEHGNTEAFF. As DNA, the CDR3 is TGTGCCAGCAGTGAGCACGGCAACACTGAAGCTTTCTTT. The full variable domain, completed using reference TRBV2 and TRBJ1-1, is EPEVTQTPSHQVTQMGQEVILRCVPISNHLYFYWYRQILGQKVEFLVSFYNNEISEKSEIFDDQFSVERPDGSNFTLKIRSTKLEDSAMYFCASSEHGNTEAFFGQGTRLTVV.

As concerns this clone: The sample contains more than one DNA sequence encoding this CDR3. The J gene is TRBJ1-5, the V gene TRBV6-1; D is unresolved. The CDR3 has 15 amino acids. The germline V gene has CDR1 MNHNS and CDR2 SASEGT. V was pared by 0 bases and J by 3 bases, with 9 bases between. CDR3 region: CASSEAGGLNQPQHF. The CDR3 region has the DNA TGTGCCAGCAGTGAAGCTGGCGGACTCAATCAGCCCCAGCATTTT.

This sequence joins TRBV7-8 and TRBJ1-1, with 8 bases identical to TRBD1. Germline V lookup: CDR1 SGHVS, CDR2 FQNEAQ. Trimming at V came to 5 bases and at J to 6 bases, leaving 8 bases not matched to a gene. The CDR3 has 14 amino acids. The DNA of the CDR3 is TGTGCCAGCAGCCAGACAGGGGTTAGAGCTGAAGCTTTCTTT. Protein product: CASSQTGVRAEAFF.

The V gene is TRBV13, the J gene TRBJ2-7; weak D call: TRBD1 (6 bases). The V gene lost 5 bases and the J gene lost 0 bases, with 11 bases spanning the gap. CDR3 length equals 14 residues. CDR1 and CDR2 (germline): PRHDT, FYEKMQ (reference sequence). The CDR3 region is CASSETGSSYEQYF. The CDR3 coding sequence is TGTGCCAGCAGCGAAACAGGGAGCTCCTACGAGCAGTACTTC.

The rearrangement links TRBV5-1 to TRBJ1-2; 12 bases are a match to TRBD1. CDR3 length: 18 residues. V shed 4 bases, J shed 1 base, and the junction held 11 bases outside the gene matches. Germline loops: CDR1 SGHRS, CDR2 YFSETQ. The CDR3 protein is CASSVPPGQGAFNYGYTF. CDR3 nucleotide sequence: TGCGCCAGCAGCGTCCCCCCGGGACAGGGGGCCTTTAACTATGGCTACACCTTC.

The chain combines TRBV19 with TRBJ1-2; D is undetermined. The germline CDR1 and CDR2 sequences are LNHDA and SQIVND (reference sequence). The CDR3 runs to 11 residues. V dropped 7 bases and J dropped 8 bases, with 11 bases sitting between them. The CDR3 sequence: CASTAGNGYTF. The CDR3 DNA sequence: TGTGCCAGTACCGCAGGAAACGGCTACACCTTC.